These 9 T cell receptor beta chains were sequenced from one sample in a study of a mutant IDH1 vaccine in newly diagnosed glioma. Described time point: baseline, week 1 (first vaccination visit). The treatment: pre-vaccination baseline after standard-of-care therapy. Assay: immunoSEQ multiplex PCR; the TCRdb copy retains only in-frame clones and omits some. The sample carries roughly 70,000 clones, approximately 82% recorded once. The input for sequencing was peripheral blood mononuclear cells (PBMCs), taken from a glioma patient treated with radiotherapy, temozolomide or both. The origin of the receptors is a woman aged 18-29 years with glioma. Some clones in this sample may be carry-over from other donors' samples.

A word on this clone: The junction departs from the called germline gene at one end, perhaps through a read error. The V and J genes are TRBV25-1 and TRBJ1-6, with 8 bases that match TRBD1. The CDR3 totals 15 residues. CDR1 is MGHDK, CDR2 SYGVNS, per germline. The CDR3 here is CASSRQGQRNSPLHF. The CDR3 region has the DNA TGTGCCAGCAGCCGACAGGGGCAGAGGAATTCGCCCCTCCACTTT.

The chain recombines TRBV18 with TRBJ1-5; possibly TRBD1 for D (6 bases). This CDR3 region has 18 residues. Germline V CDR1 and CDR2: KGHSH, LQKENI. V was cut by 1 base and J by 0 bases, with 16 bases left in between. CDR3 sequence reads: CASSPLGPGAYSNQPQHF. CDR3 DNA sequence: TGTGCCAGCTCACCACTCGGGCCAGGGGCGTATAGCAATCAGCCCCAGCATTTT.

The V and J genes are TRBV7-7 and TRBJ1-5; D not certain. From germline, CDR1 is SSHAT and CDR2 FNYEAQ (reference sequence). V was cut by 1 base and J by 2 bases, with 30 bases left in between. The CDR3 runs to 22 residues. The CDR3 nucleotides are TGTGCCAGCAGCTTAGAACGGCTGAACCCCACGTGTAAGATTTGGGGCAATCAGCCCCAGCATTTT. Translating gives CASSLERLNPTCKIWGNQPQHF. The variable domain in full, with the rest retrieved from reference TRBV7-7 and TRBJ1-5, is GAGVSQSPRYKVTKRGQDVTLRCDPISSHATLYWYQQALGQGPEFLTYFNYEAQPDKSGLPSDRFSAERPEGSISTLTIQRTEQRDSAMYRCASSLERLNPTCKIWGNQPQHFGDGTRLSIL.

This sequence joins TRBV27 and TRBJ1-5; 7 nucleotides agree with TRBD1. V dropped 5 bases and J dropped 4; count of bases not matched to a gene: 8. The CDR3 runs to 15 residues. CDR1 is MNHEY, CDR2 SMNVEV, per germline (reference sequence). The chain's CDR3 is CASSPRDRPNQPQHF. CDR3 nucleotide sequence: TGTGCCAGCAGTCCTCGGGACAGACCTAATCAGCCCCAGCATTTT.

The chain has TRBV2 and TRBJ2-7; 7 positions agree with TRBD2. With V trimmed by 5 bases and J by 6 bases, 13 bases remained unmatched. This CDR3 comprises 15 residues. Germline V gene data show CDR1 as SNHLY and CDR2 as FYNNEI. The CDR3, as DNA: TGTGCCAGCAGTACCTTTGAGCGCGGGAGCAGCGAGCAGTACTTC. This translates into CASSTFERGSSEQYF.

The rearrangement links TRBV7-9 to TRBJ2-1; TRBD2 matches 9 bases. Germline trimming cut 8 bases from V and 7 bases from J; bases unmatched to any gene: 9. CDR1 SEHNR and CDR2 FQNEAQ come from the germline V gene (reference sequence). This CDR3 region has 14 residues. This chain's CDR3 is CASDAGGPRNEQFF. The DNA of the CDR3 is TGTGCCAGCGACGCGGGAGGGCCGAGGAATGAGCAGTTCTTC.

V usage is TRBV5-6 and J usage is TRBJ1-4; D gene uncertain. V was shortened by 0 bases and J by 7 bases, with 10 bases between the two germline ends. This CDR3 is 14 amino acids long. The germline gives CDR1 SGHDT, CDR2 YYEEEE. The CDR3 loop reads CASSLGQVGEKLFF. Here the CDR3 DNA reads TGTGCCAGCAGCTTGGGGCAGGTTGGTGAAAAACTGTTTTTT.

The chain combines TRBV5-1 with TRBJ2-7; weak D call: TRBD2 (6 bases). Trimming removed 7 bases from V and 5 bases from J, with 16 bases in between. CDR1 and CDR2 from the germline V gene are SGHRS and YFSETQ. This CDR3 region has 13 residues. The DNA of the CDR3 is TGCGCCAGCGGCCGGACTATAGACAACGAGCAGTACTTC. Translated, it gives CASGRTIDNEQYF. Full variable domain (rest looked up from reference TRBV5-1 and TRBJ2-7): KAGVTQTPRYLIKTRGQQVTLSCSPISGHRSVSWYQQTPGQGLQFLFEYFSETQRNKGNFPGRFSGRQFSNSRSEMNVSTLELGDSALYLCASGRTIDNEQYFGPGTRLTVT.

With regard to this clone: Other DNA sequences from this sample encode an identical CDR3 as well. The V call is TRBV5-1, the J call TRBJ1-1; no clear D. In germline, CDR1 is SGHRS, CDR2 YFSETQ. The CDR3 contains 13 residues. The V end lost 0 bases, the J end lost 4 bases, and 7 bases lay between the germline ends. In DNA form, the CDR3 reads TGCGCCAGCAGCTTGGCCGCGGGCACTGAAGCTTTCTTT. The encoded protein is CASSLAAGTEAFF.